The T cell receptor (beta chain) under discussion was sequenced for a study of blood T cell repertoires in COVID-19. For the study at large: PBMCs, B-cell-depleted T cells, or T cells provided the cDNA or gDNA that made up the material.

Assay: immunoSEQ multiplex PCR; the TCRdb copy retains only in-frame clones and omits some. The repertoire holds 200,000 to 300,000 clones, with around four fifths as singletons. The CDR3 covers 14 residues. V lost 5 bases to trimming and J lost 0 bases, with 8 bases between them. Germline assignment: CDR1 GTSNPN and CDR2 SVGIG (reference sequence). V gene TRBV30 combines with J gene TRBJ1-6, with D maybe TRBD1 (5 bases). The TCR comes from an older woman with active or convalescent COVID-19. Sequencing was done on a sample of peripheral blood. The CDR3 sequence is CAWHRSSYNSPLHF. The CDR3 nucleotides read TGTGCCTGGCACAGGAGCTCCTATAATTCACCCCTCCACTTT.